This entry lists 28 T cell receptor beta chains sequenced from one sample in a study of OX40 agonist ivuxolimab in advanced cancers. Repertoires were generated with immunoSEQ multiplex PCR, while TCRdb's copy carries only in-frame clones and drops some. The table includes about 98,000 clones, about nine tenths detected once. The specimen comprised CD4+ or CD8+ T cells sorted from blood, sampled in a trial of the OX40 agonist ivuxolimab. All receptors come from an adult with an advanced solid tumor such as melanoma, head and neck, liver or kidney cancer.

The chain joins TRBV28 to TRBJ2-7; TRBD1 aligns across 8 bases. CDR3 size: 14 residues. In germline, CDR1 is MDHEN, CDR2 SYDVKM. V lost 6 bases and J lost 3; bases outside the gene matches: 7. The CDR3 nucleotides read TGTGCCAGCAGGGGACAGGCGGAGAGCTACGAGCAGTACTTC. Its protein is CASRGQAESYEQYF.

The chain combines TRBV7-9 with TRBJ2-1; perhaps D is TRBD1 or TRBD2 (5 bases each). Germline CDR1 SEHNR, CDR2 FQNEAQ (reference sequence). The CDR3 runs to 16 residues. V was trimmed by 5 bases and J by 6 bases, leaving 20 bases between them. CDR3 sequence: CASSLPGTASSNEQFF. The CDR3 DNA reads as TGTGCCAGCAGCCTTCCCGGGACCGCCTCCAGCAATGAGCAGTTCTTC.

In the case of this clone: Other DNA sequences within the sample encode an identical CDR3. The chain joins TRBV18 to TRBJ2-3; D gene unclear. Germline CDR1 and CDR2: KGHSH and LQKENI. The CDR3 has 12 residues. Trimming took 6 bases from V and 0 from J, leaving 4 bases between them. In nucleotides, the CDR3 is TGTGCCAGCTCTCCGAGCACAGATACGCAGTATTTT. The encoded protein is CASSPSTDTQYF. The full variable domain, its missing parts supplied by reference TRBV18 and TRBJ2-3, is NAGVMQNPRHLVRRRGQEARLRCSPMKGHSHVYWYRQLPEEGLKFMVYLQKENIIDESGMPKERFSAEFPKEGPSILRIQQVVRGDSAAYFCASSPSTDTQYFGPGTRLTVL.

This clone was observed a handful of times. The rearrangement links TRBV6-5 to TRBJ2-2; no definite D call. This CDR3 is 12 amino acids long. Germline V gives CDR1 MNHEY, CDR2 SVGAGI. Trimming shortened V by 7 bases and J by 4 bases, and 7 bases separated the two germline ends. Here the CDR3 reads CASTSATGELFF. As DNA, the CDR3 is TGTGCCAGCACCTCGGCCACCGGGGAGCTGTTTTTT.

The CDR3 DNA reads as TGTGCCAGCAGCGTAGCTCCGGGGCTGGAGGATGGCTACACCTTC. Translated, it gives CASSVAPGLEDGYTF. V usage is TRBV9 and J usage is TRBJ1-2, with D possibly matching TRBD1 (5 bases). Trimming cost V 0 bases and J 6 bases, with 15 bases left between them. CDR3 length: 15 amino acids. CDR1 and CDR2 (germline): SGDLS, YYNGEE.

The chain links TRBV6-1 to TRBJ2-1; tentatively, D is TRBD2 (6 bases). Trimming removed 4 bases at V and 7 bases at J, with 11 bases between. CDR1 is MNHNS and CDR2 is SASEGT in the germline V gene. This CDR3 is built from 13 residues. The CDR3 here is CASSVRGINEQFF. As DNA, the CDR3 is TGTGCCAGCAGTGTGCGGGGAATTAATGAGCAGTTCTTC.

The chain recombines TRBV29-1 with TRBJ2-1; D may be TRBD1 or TRBD2 (5 bases each). The CDR3 covers 11 residues. V lost 5 bases and J lost 16, with 18 bases in between. Germline CDR1 is SQVTM and CDR2 is ANQGSEA. CDR3 nucleotides: TGCAGCGTTACCCGGGACGTGGGCGTTTTCTTC. It encodes CSVTRDVGVFF.

This clone was detected only a few times. The J gene is TRBJ1-1, the V gene TRBV30; D not certain. This CDR3 has 13 amino acids. V lost 4 bases and J lost 4, with 13 bases in between. CDR1 is GTSNPN and CDR2 is SVGIG in the germline V gene (reference sequence). CDR3 sequence: CAWTRISFTEAFF. CDR3 bases: TGTGCCTGGACTCGAATTAGTTTCACTGAAGCTTTCTTT.

CDR3 sequence reads: CAWSTGLGEKLFF. CDR3 sequence (DNA): TGTGCCTGGAGTACTGGGTTGGGGGAAAAACTGTTTTTT. This chain joins TRBV30 and TRBJ1-4; D is unresolved. V shed 2 bases and J shed 8 bases, with 12 bases lying between them. The CDR3 spans 13 residues. In germline, CDR1 is GTSNPN, CDR2 SVGIG (reference sequence).

The chain couples TRBV30 to TRBJ1-3; D is ambiguous. Germline-derived CDR1 and CDR2 are GTSNPN and SVGIG (reference sequence). The CDR3 runs to 16 residues. V lost 3 bases and J lost 3, with 18 bases in between. Written as DNA, the CDR3 is TGTGCCTGGAGCTCTACTTCCACTCCTTATGGAAACACCATATATTTT. Protein: CAWSSTSTPYGNTIYF.

The CDR3 spells CASTRGPGDSGNTIYF. CDR3 sequence (DNA): TGCGCCAGCACCAGGGGCCCCGGGGACTCTGGAAACACCATATATTTT. The V gene is TRBV5-1, the J gene TRBJ1-3; the D gene is possibly TRBD1 (6 bases). Trimming pared 6 bases from V and 0 bases from J, leaving 16 bases between. The germline CDR1 and CDR2 sequences are SGHRS and YFSETQ. There are 16 residues in the CDR3.

V is TRBV28 and J is TRBJ1-5; 7 bases agree with TRBD1. V shed 5 bases and J 0 bases; nucleotides not matched to a gene: 4. The CDR3 has 15 residues. Germline CDR1 and CDR2: MDHEN and SYDVKM. The DNA for the CDR3 is TGTGCCAGCAGTGTGACAGGGAATAGCAATCAGCCCCAGCATTTT. It encodes CASSVTGNSNQPQHF.

V is TRBV6-5 and J is TRBJ1-3; 7 bases are a match to TRBD1. Germline CDR1 is MNHEY and CDR2 is SVGAGI. The ends lost 6 bases at V and 2 bases at J; junction bases unmatched: 4. The CDR3 has 14 amino acids. The CDR3 reads CASRGRGPGNTIYF. CDR3 DNA sequence: TGTGCCAGCAGAGGAAGGGGGCCTGGAAACACCATATATTTT.

The J gene is TRBJ2-3, the V gene TRBV5-1, with D maybe TRBD2 (6 bases). The CDR3 totals 15 residues. The germline V gene has CDR1 SGHRS and CDR2 YFSETQ. V lost 5 bases and J 5 bases, leaving 18 bases between the germline ends. The CDR3 nucleotides read TGCGCCAGCAGTATGGACAAACCCGGGGGAGATACGCAGTATTTT. Translation gives CASSMDKPGGDTQYF. Based on the CDR3 plus reference TRBV5-1 and TRBJ2-3, the full variable domain is KAGVTQTPRYLIKTRGQQVTLSCSPISGHRSVSWYQQTPGQGLQFLFEYFSETQRNKGNFPGRFSGRQFSNSRSEMNVSTLELGDSALYLCASSMDKPGGDTQYFGPGTRLTVL.

The chain joins TRBV5-8 to TRBJ1-3, with TRBD1 as a possible D gene (6 bases). Germline loops: CDR1 SGHTS, CDR2 YDEGEE. V was pared by 2 bases and J by 0 bases, with 12 bases between. The CDR3 loop spans 16 amino acids. The CDR3 sequence: CASSFGTTISGNTIYF. In DNA, the CDR3 is TGTGCCAGCAGCTTCGGGACAACCATCTCTGGAAACACCATATATTTT.

CDR3 loop: CASSLGTGGANGELFF. The CDR3, as DNA: TGTGCCAGCAGCTTGGGGACAGGGGGCGCGAACGGGGAGCTGTTTTTT. The chain carries TRBV5-4 and TRBJ2-2, with 11 nucleotides matching TRBD1. CDR1 is SGHNT, CDR2 YYREEE, per germline (reference sequence). Germline trimming cut 0 bases from V and 7 bases from J; bases unmatched to any gene: 5. The CDR3 is 16 residues long.

The V and J genes are TRBV7-2 and TRBJ2-5, with D possibly TRBD2 on 5 matching bases. The V end was cut by 7 bases, the J end by 0 bases, with 15 bases between. Germline lookup yields CDR1 SGHTA and CDR2 FQGNSA. The CDR3 length is 15 residues. The CDR3 DNA is TGTGCCAGCACCCCTCTCGGGGTCTACCAAGAGACCCAGTACTTC. Translated: CASTPLGVYQETQYF.

V gene TRBV30 combines with J gene TRBJ1-5; no clear D. Trimming removed 0 bases at V and 3 bases at J, with 9 bases between. This CDR3 is 14 amino acids long. Looked up from germline, CDR1 is GTSNPN and CDR2 is SVGIG (reference sequence). This chain's CDR3 is CAWSVGSSNQPQHF. CDR3 coding DNA: TGTGCCTGGAGTGTTGGTAGCTCCAATCAGCCCCAGCATTTT.

This clone was counted a single time. V usage is TRBV10-1 and J usage is TRBJ2-3; 14 nucleotides agree with TRBD2. Trimming removed 4 bases from V and 5 bases from J; junction bases left unmatched: 5. CDR1 and CDR2 from the germline V gene are WNHNN and SYGVQD (reference sequence). The CDR3 runs 16 residues. The DNA for the CDR3 is TGCGCCAGCAGTGCGGGGACTAGCGGGAGAGGAGATACGCAGTATTTT. Its protein product is CASSAGTSGRGDTQYF.

The chain couples TRBV6-5 to TRBJ1-3; unclear D gene. CDR3 length: 15 amino acids. CDR1 MNHEY and CDR2 SVGAGI come from the germline V gene. Trimming shortened V by 10 bases and J by 4 bases, and 20 bases separated the two germline ends. CDR3 loop: CATAWRGSGGNTIYF. As DNA, the CDR3 is TGTGCCACCGCTTGGAGAGGTTCGGGGGGAAACACCATATATTTT.

Concerning this clone: The DNA is left out, because the CDR3 cannot be placed on it with certainty; the CDR3 is given as TCRdb lists it. This sequence joins TRBV6-6 and TRBJ2-2; the tabulated D call, TRBD2, remains unverified against the DNA. The CDR3 contains 13 residues when both ends are counted. Looked up from germline, CDR1 is MNHNY and CDR2 is SVGAGI (reference sequence). The chain's CDR3 is CASSPDPTGSCFF.

The chain is built from TRBV9 and TRBJ1-1, with unresolved D. The CDR3 covers 13 residues. Germline V lookup: CDR1 SGDLS, CDR2 YYNGEE. V dropped 4 bases and J dropped 8 bases, with 15 bases sitting between them. The DNA for the CDR3 is TGTGCCAGCAGCCCCGGGCCGGCGCGGGAAGCTTTCTTT. Its translation: CASSPGPAREAFF.

The chain links TRBV5-1 to TRBJ2-3; 9 bases map to TRBD1. Germline V gives CDR1 SGHRS, CDR2 YFSETQ. The V and J ends lost 7 bases and 4 bases, in that order; junction bases with no gene match: 10. This CDR3 has 15 residues. CDR3 region: CASGPGQGFADTQYF. The CDR3 DNA is TGCGCCAGCGGACCGGGACAGGGATTTGCAGATACGCAGTATTTT.

As concerns this clone: The same CDR3 also results from other DNA sequences found in this sample. This chain uses TRBV11-2 with TRBJ2-5; TRBD2 matches 8 bases. CDR1 SGHAT and CDR2 FQNNGV come from the germline V gene. V lost 1 base, J lost 4 bases, and 2 bases stayed unmatched. This CDR3 spans 14 amino acids. CDR3 protein: CASSLGLAGETQYF. The CDR3 coding sequence is TGTGCCAGCAGCTTAGGGCTAGCGGGAGAGACCCAGTACTTC.

The V gene is TRBV5-1, the J gene TRBJ2-1, with a tentative D call TRBD2 (6 bases). V was shortened by 4 bases and J by 8 bases, with 19 bases between the two germline ends. The CDR3 length is 15 residues. Germline CDR1 SGHRS, CDR2 YFSETQ. The CDR3 sequence: CASSPGRGGGDEQFF. CDR3 DNA sequence: TGCGCCAGCAGCCCCGGTCGGGGAGGTGGGGATGAGCAGTTCTTC.

The rearrangement uses TRBV5-1 and TRBJ2-3; possibly TRBD1 or TRBD2 for D (6 bases each). The CDR3 loop spans 14 amino acids. Trimming removed 4 bases from V and 6 bases from J, with 15 bases in between. Germline-derived CDR1 and CDR2 are SGHRS and YFSETQ. The CDR3 sequence is CASSPGGGLDTQYF. The CDR3 bases are TGCGCCAGCAGCCCTGGAGGGGGTTTGGATACGCAGTATTTT.

The genes are TRBV2 and TRBJ2-7; D is ambiguous. Germline assignment: CDR1 SNHLY and CDR2 FYNNEI. The CDR3 runs 14 residues. Trimming pared 4 bases from V and 2 bases from J, leaving 12 bases between. DNA for the CDR3: TGTGCCAGCAGTGGGTGGCAGATTCCCTACGAGCAGTACTTC. Amino acid sequence: CASSGWQIPYEQYF.

Here the CDR3 reads CASSSSGGRAYEQYV. The DNA of the CDR3 is TGTGCCAGCAGCTCATCTGGCGGGAGGGCCTACGAGCAGTACGTC. This sequence joins TRBV7-9 and TRBJ2-7; 9 bases fit TRBD2. Looked up from germline, CDR1 is SEHNR and CDR2 is FQNEAQ (reference sequence). Trimming at V came to 4 bases and at J to 2 bases, leaving 6 bases not matched to a gene. This CDR3 region has 15 residues.